A single sample gave rise to the 11 T cell receptor beta chains below, sequenced in a study of OX40 agonist ivuxolimab in advanced cancers. Receptor amplification or capture employed the immunoSEQ multiplex PCR assay. TCRdb took this table from immuneACCESS and kept in-frame rearrangements with V and J called. Such tables lack part of the clones; where checked against another copy, unresolved V genes explain under half of the gap, and the rest is unexplained. The sample table lists roughly 34,000 clones, about nine tenths of them with a count of one. The ten largest account for 4% to 5% of the sample. Sequencing used CD4+ or CD8+ T cells sorted from blood, obtained in a trial of the OX40 agonist ivuxolimab. The receptors here all came from an adult with an advanced solid tumor such as melanoma, head and neck, liver or kidney cancer.

In DNA form, the CDR3 reads TGTGCCAGCAGCTTAGAGGACACCAGGGGCGAGCAGTTCTTC. The encoded protein is CASSLEDTRGEQFF. The V gene is TRBV7-2, the J gene TRBJ2-1; the D gene is possibly TRBD1 (6 bases). Trimming removed 1 base at V and 10 bases at J, with 14 bases between. Germline V lookup: CDR1 SGHTA, CDR2 FQGNSA. CDR3 length equals 14 residues. Variable domain in full (rest from reference TRBV7-2 and TRBJ2-1): GAGVSQSPSNKVTEKGKDVELRCDPISGHTALYWYRQSLGQGLEFLIYFQGNSAPDKSGLPSDRFSAERTGGSVSTLTIQRTQQEDSAVYLCASSLEDTRGEQFFGPGTRLTVL.

The sample holds a few counts of this clone. This sequence joins TRBV4-1 and TRBJ1-1, with D possibly matching TRBD1 (6 bases). Germline CDR1 and CDR2: MGHRA and YSYEKL. The CDR3 extends over 15 amino acids. The V end lost 0 bases, the J end lost 3 bases, and 11 bases lay between the germline ends. In nucleotides, the CDR3 is TGCGCCAGCAGCCAAGATGGGGGGCTATACACTGAAGCTTTCTTT. As protein: CASSQDGGLYTEAFF.

This sequence joins TRBV19 and TRBJ1-4, with a possible D match to TRBD1 (6 bases). CDR3 size: 14 residues. Trimming removed 4 bases from V and 4 bases from J, with 10 bases in between. CDR1 is LNHDA, CDR2 SQIVND, per germline (reference sequence). CDR3 residues: CASSTTGFNEKLFF. In DNA form, the CDR3 reads TGTGCCAGTAGTACTACAGGGTTTAATGAAAAACTGTTTTTT.

The rearrangement joins TRBV11-2 to TRBJ1-5; the D gene is possibly TRBD1 (5 bases). Germline V gene sequence: CDR1 SGHAT, CDR2 FQNNGV. The length of the CDR3 is 17 residues. V dropped 1 base and J dropped 4 bases, with 17 bases sitting between them. The CDR3 spells CASSLVGSAGSNQPQHF. CDR3 DNA: TGTGCCAGCAGCTTAGTGGGCTCGGCAGGGTCTAATCAGCCCCAGCATTTT.

This chain connects TRBV27 to TRBJ1-3; 8 nucleotides agree with TRBD1. V lost 2 bases to trimming and J lost 4 bases; unmatched junction nucleotides: 4. The CDR3 length is 15 residues. CDR1 and CDR2 from the germline V gene are MNHEY and SMNVEV (reference sequence). In nucleotides, the CDR3 is TGTGCCAGCAGTTTAGTACAGGGGGAGGGAAACACCATATATTTT. Translating gives CASSLVQGEGNTIYF.

The chain combines TRBV10-1 with TRBJ2-3; TRBD1 aligns across 7 bases. From germline, CDR1 is WNHNN and CDR2 SYGVQD (reference sequence). The CDR3 has 15 residues. Trimming cost V 8 bases and J 1 base; bases outside gene matches: 9. This chain's CDR3 is CASSSTGDGTDTQYF. In DNA form, the CDR3 reads TGCGCCAGCTCCTCCACAGGGGACGGCACAGATACGCAGTATTTT.

The genes are TRBV11-1 and TRBJ2-7; 8 bases align to TRBD2. Germline trimming cut 1 base from V and 0 bases from J; bases unmatched to any gene: 5. This CDR3 comprises 16 residues. Germline values: CDR1 SGHAT, CDR2 FQDESV (reference sequence). Here the CDR3 reads CASSLDGGARSYEQYF. In DNA form, the CDR3 reads TGTGCCAGCAGCTTAGACGGGGGGGCGCGCTCCTACGAGCAGTACTTC.

This chain joins TRBV7-2 and TRBJ2-2; 9 nucleotides align to TRBD2. The CDR3 has 16 amino acids. Germline CDR1 SGHTA, CDR2 FQGNSA. V dropped 5 bases and J dropped 6; count of bases not matched to a gene: 10. The CDR3 loop reads CASSPSGTSSSGELFF. The DNA for the CDR3 is TGTGCCAGCAGCCCCTCCGGGACTAGCTCTTCCGGGGAGCTGTTTTTT.

The chain links TRBV7-9 to TRBJ1-4; 9 bases match TRBD1. There are 14 residues in the CDR3. In germline, CDR1 is SEHNR, CDR2 FQNEAQ (reference sequence). The V and J ends lost 1 base and 7 bases, in that order; junction bases with no gene match: 1. CDR3 nucleotide sequence: TGTGCCAGCAGCTTAGGACAGGGGGTTGAAAAACTGTTTTTT. Encoded protein: CASSLGQGVEKLFF.

The V call is TRBV12-5, the J call TRBJ2-3, with D perhaps matching TRBD1 or TRBD2 (5 bases each). V lost 5 bases, J lost 3 bases, and 24 bases lay in between. The CDR3 consists of 18 residues. Germline V gene lookup returns CDR1 LGHNT and CDR2 FRNRAP. CDR3 nucleotide sequence: TGTGCTAGTGGTCCGGGACCTTTCGCCACCACGCTTACAGATACGCAGTATTTT. Translated: CASGPGPFATTLTDTQYF.

This sequence joins TRBV10-1 and TRBJ2-1; maybe TRBD1 (5 bases). From germline, CDR1 is WNHNN and CDR2 SYGVQD (reference sequence). The ends were cut back, 2 bases at V and 6 bases at J, with 26 bases in the middle. The CDR3 spans 19 residues. The CDR3 DNA reads TGCGCCAGCAGTGAGGGAGAAAGGCTGGGGCTGGGGCCCAGCAATGAGCAGTTCTTC. Translated: CASSEGERLGLGPSNEQFF.